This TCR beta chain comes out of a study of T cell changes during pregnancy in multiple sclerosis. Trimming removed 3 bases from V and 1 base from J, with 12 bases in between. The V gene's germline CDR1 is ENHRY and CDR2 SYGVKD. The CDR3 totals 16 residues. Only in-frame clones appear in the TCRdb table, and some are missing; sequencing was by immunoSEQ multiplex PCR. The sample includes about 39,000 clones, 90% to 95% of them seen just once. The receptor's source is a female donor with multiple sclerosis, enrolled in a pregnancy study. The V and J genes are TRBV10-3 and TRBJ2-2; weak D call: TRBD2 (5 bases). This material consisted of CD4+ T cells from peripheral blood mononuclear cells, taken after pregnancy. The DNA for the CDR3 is TGTGCCATCAGTGAAGTTCCGGGGAGGAACACCGGGGAGCTGTTTTTT. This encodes CAISEVPGRNTGELFF.